This entry features one T cell receptor beta chain sequence. The CDR3 consists of 13 residues. Per germline, CDR1 MGHDK and CDR2 SYGVNS. V trimming: 6 bases; J trimming: 5 bases; junction bases outside the gene matches: 6. Sequenced by immunoSEQ multiplex PCR; TCRdb stores in-frame clones only, minus some. The sample yields approximately 34,000 clones, about 83% seen once. This entry comes from a study of sequential checkpoint blockade in melanoma. Treatment reported: randomized to nivolumab then ipilimumab (arm A) or the reverse (arm B). The rearrangement joins TRBV25-1 to TRBJ2-5; 7 positions agree with TRBD1. This TCR was recovered from a human donor with melanoma. Sequences were derived from CD8+ T cells sorted from blood (inferred from file names), sampled from a patient given nivolumab and ipilimumab in sequence. In DNA form, the CDR3 reads TGTGCCAGCAGGGAGACAGGGTGGGAGACCCAGTACTTC. This sequence encodes CASRETGWETQYF. Filled out from reference TRBV25-1 and TRBJ2-5, the complete variable domain reads EADIYQTPRYLVIGTGKKITLECSQTMGHDKMYWYQQDPGMELHLIHYSYGVNSTEKGDLSSESTVSRIRTEHFPLTLESARPSHTSQYLCASRETGWETQYFGPGTRLLVL.